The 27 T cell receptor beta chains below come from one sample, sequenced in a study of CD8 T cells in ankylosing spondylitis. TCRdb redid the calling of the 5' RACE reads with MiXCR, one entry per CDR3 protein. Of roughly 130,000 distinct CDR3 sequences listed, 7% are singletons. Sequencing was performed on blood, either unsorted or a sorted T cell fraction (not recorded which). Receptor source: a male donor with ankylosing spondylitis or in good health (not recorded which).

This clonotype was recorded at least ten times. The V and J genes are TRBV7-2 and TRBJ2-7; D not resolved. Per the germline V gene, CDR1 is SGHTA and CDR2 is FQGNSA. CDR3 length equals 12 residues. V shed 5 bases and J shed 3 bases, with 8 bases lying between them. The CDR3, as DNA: TGTGCCAGCAGCGTACGGCTCTACGAGCAGTACTTC. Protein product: CASSVRLYEQYF.

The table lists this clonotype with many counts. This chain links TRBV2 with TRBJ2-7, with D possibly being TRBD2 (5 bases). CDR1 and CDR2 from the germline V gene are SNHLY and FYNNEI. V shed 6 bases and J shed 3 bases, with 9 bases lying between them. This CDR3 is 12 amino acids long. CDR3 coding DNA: TGTGCCAGCAGGCAGGACTTCTACGAGCAGTACTTC. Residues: CASRQDFYEQYF.

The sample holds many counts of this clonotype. CDR3 coding DNA: TGTGCCAGCAGCGTAGCGGGGGGGAACACCGGGGAGCTGTTTTTT. Translation: CASSVAGGNTGELFF. V is TRBV2 and J is TRBJ2-2; 10 bases fit TRBD2. Trimming cost V 6 bases and J 1 base; bases outside gene matches: 2. CDR3 length equals 15 residues. Germline assignment: CDR1 SNHLY and CDR2 FYNNEI. The whole variable domain, remainder taken from reference TRBV2 and TRBJ2-2, is EPEVTQTPSHQVTQMGQEVILRCVPISNHLYFYWYRQILGQKVEFLVSFYNNEISEKSEIFDDQFSVERPDGSNFTLKIRSTKLEDSAMYFCASSVAGGNTGELFFGEGSRLTVL.

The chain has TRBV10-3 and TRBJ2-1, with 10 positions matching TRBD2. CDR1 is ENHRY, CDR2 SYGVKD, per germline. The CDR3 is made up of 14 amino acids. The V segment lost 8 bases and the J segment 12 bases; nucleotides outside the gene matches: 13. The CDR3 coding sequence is TGTGCCATCCGGTCTAGCGGGGGAGACCCCTCGCAGTTCTTC. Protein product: CAIRSSGGDPSQFF.

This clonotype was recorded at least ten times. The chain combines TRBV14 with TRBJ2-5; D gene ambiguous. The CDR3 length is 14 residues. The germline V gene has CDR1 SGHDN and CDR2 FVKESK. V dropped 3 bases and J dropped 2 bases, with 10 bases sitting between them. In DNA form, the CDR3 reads TGTGCCAGCAGCCATGTGGCGATACAAGAGACCCAGTACTTC. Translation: CASSHVAIQETQYF.

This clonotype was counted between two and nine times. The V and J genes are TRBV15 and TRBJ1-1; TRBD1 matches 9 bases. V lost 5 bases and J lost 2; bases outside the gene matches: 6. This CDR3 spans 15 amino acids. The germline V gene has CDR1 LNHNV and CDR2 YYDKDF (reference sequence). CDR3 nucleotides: TGTGCCACCAGCTCACCGGGACAGGGTAACACTGAAGCTTTCTTT. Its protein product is CATSSPGQGNTEAFF. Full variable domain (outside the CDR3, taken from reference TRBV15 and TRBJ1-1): DAMVIQNPRYQVTQFGKPVTLSCSQTLNHNVMYWYQQKSSQAPKLLFHYYDKDFNNEADTPDNFQSRRPNTSFCFLDIRSPGLGDTAMYLCATSSPGQGNTEAFFGQGTRLTVV.

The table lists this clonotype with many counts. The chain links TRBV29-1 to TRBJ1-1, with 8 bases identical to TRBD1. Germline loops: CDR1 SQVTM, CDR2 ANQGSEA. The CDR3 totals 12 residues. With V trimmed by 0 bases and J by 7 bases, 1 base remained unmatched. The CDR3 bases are TGCAGCGTTGAAGAAGGGACAGGTGAAGCTTTCTTT. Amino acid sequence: CSVEEGTGEAFF.

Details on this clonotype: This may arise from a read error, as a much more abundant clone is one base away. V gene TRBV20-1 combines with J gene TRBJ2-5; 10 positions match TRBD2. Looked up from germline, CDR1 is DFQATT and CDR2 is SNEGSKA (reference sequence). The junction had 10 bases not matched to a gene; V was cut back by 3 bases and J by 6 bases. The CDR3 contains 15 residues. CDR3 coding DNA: TGCAGTGCTAGGGATCTAGCGGGAGCAGAAAAGACCCAGTACTTC. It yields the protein CSARDLAGAEKTQYF.

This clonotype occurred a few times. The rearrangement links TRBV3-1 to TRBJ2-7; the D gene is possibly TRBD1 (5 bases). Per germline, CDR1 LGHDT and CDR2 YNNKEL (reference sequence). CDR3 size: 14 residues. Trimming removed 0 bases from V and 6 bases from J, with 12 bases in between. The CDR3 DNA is TGTGCCAGCAGCCAAGAATCAGGGCGAGGCGAGCAGTACTTC. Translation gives CASSQESGRGEQYF.

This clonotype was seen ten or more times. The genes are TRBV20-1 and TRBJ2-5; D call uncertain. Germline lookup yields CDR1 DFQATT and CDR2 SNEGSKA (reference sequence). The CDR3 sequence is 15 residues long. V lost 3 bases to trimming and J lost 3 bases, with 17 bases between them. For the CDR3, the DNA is TGCAGTGCTAGTATCTTCCCGGGCTTAAAAGAGACCCAGTACTTC. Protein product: CSASIFPGLKETQYF.

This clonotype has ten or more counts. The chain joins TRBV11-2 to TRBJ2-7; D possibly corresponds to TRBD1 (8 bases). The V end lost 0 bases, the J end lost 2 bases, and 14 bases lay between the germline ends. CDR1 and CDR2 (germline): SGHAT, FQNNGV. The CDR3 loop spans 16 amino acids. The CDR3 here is CASSLEAGQVPYEQYF. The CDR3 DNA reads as TGTGCCAGCAGCTTAGAAGCGGGACAGGTTCCCTACGAGCAGTACTTC.

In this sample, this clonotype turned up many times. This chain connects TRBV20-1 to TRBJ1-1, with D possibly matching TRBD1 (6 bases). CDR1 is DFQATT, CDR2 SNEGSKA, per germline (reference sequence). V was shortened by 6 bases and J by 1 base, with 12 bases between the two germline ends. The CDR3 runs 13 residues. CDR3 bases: TGCAGTGCAGGGGGAGGGGGGAACACTGAAGCTTTCTTT. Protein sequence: CSAGGGGNTEAFF.

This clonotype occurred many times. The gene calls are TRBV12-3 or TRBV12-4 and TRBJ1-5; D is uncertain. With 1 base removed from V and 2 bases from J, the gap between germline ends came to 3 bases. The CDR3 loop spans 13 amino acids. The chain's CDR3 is CASSLVGNQPQHF. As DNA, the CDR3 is TGTGCCAGCAGTTTAGTTGGCAATCAGCCCCAGCATTTT.

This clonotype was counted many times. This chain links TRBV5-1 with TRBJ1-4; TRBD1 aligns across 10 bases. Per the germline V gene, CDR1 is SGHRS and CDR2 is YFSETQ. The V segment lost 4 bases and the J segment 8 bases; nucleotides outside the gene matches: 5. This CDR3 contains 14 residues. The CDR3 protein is CASSTGTGAEKLFF. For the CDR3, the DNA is TGCGCCAGCAGCACCGGGACAGGGGCCGAAAAACTGTTTTTT.

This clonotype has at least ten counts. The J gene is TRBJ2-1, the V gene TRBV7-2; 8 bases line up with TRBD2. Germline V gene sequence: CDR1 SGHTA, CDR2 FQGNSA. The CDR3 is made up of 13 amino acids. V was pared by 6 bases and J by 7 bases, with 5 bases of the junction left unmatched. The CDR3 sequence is CASRLTSDNEQFF. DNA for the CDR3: TGTGCCAGCAGGTTGACTAGCGATAATGAGCAGTTCTTC.

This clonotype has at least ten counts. Here the CDR3 reads CASSPRPAGSTDTQYF. CDR3 nucleotide sequence: TGCGCCAGCAGCCCGAGGCCAGCGGGAAGTACAGATACGCAGTATTTT. The rearrangement links TRBV5-1 to TRBJ2-3, with 7 nucleotides matching TRBD2. Losses at the gene ends were 4 bases for V and 3 bases for J; bases not matched to a gene: 11. The CDR3 loop spans 16 amino acids. In germline, CDR1 is SGHRS, CDR2 YFSETQ.

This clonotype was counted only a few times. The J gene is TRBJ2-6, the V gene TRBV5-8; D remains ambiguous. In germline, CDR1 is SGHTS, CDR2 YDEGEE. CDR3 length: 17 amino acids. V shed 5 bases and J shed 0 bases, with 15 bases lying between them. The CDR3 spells CASSRVDIGSGANVLTF. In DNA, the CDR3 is TGTGCCAGCAGTCGGGTAGATATTGGCTCTGGGGCCAACGTCCTGACTTTC.

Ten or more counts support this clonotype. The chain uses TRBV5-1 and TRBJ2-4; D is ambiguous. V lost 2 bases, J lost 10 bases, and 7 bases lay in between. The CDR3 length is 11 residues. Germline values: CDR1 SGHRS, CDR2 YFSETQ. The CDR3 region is CASSFDRIQYF. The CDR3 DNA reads TGCGCCAGCAGCTTCGATCGAATTCAGTACTTC.

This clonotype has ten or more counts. CDR3 sequence: CASSALATDTQYF. As DNA, the CDR3 is TGTGCCAGCAGTGCACTAGCCACAGATACGCAGTATTTT. This chain uses TRBV2 with TRBJ2-3, with a possible D match to TRBD2 (6 bases). The germline gives CDR1 SNHLY, CDR2 FYNNEI. This CDR3 has 13 amino acids. V was trimmed by 4 bases and J by 2 bases, leaving 7 bases between them.

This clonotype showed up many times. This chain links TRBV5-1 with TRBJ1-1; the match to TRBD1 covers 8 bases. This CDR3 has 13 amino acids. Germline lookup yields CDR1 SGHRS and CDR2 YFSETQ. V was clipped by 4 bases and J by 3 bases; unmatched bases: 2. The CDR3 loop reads CASSQQGDTEAFF. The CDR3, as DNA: TGCGCCAGCAGCCAACAGGGGGACACTGAAGCTTTCTTT.

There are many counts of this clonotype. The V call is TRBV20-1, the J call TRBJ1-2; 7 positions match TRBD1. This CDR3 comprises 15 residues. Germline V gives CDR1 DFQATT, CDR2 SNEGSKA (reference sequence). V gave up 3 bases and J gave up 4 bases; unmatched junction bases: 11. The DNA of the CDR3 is TGCAGTGCTAGGGACGATCCGGGACAGACCTATGGCTACACCTTC. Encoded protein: CSARDDPGQTYGYTF.

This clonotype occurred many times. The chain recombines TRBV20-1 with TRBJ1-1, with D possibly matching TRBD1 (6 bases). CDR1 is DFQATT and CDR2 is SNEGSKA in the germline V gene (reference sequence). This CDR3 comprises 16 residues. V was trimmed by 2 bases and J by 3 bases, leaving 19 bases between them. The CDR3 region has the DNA TGCAGTGCTAGACTCCCTCGCGGGGGCGAGGACACTGAAGCTTTCTTT. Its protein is CSARLPRGGEDTEAFF.

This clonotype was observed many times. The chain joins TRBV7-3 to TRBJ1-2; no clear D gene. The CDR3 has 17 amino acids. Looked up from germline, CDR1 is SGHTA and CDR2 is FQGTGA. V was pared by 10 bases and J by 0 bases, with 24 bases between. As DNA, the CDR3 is TGTGCCATCGATATTCCCCCGCAGACATATACTAACTATGGCTACACCTTC. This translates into CAIDIPPQTYTNYGYTF. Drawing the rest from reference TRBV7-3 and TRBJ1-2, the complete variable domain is GAGVSQTPSNKVTEKGKYVELRCDPISGHTALYWYRQSLGQGPEFLIYFQGTGAADDSGLPNDRFFAVRPEGSVSTLKIQRTERGDSAVYLCAIDIPPQTYTNYGYTFGSGTRLTVV.

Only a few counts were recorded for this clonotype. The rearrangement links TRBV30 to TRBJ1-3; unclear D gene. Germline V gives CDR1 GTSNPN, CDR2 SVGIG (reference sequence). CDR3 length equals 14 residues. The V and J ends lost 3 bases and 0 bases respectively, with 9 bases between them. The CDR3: CAWRVPGSGNTIYF. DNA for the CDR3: TGTGCCTGGAGGGTGCCGGGCTCTGGAAACACCATATATTTT. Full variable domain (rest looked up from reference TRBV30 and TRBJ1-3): SQTIHQWPATLVQPVGSPLSLECTVEGTSNPNLYWYRQAAGRGLQLLFYSVGIGQISSEVPQNLSASRPQDRQFILSSKKLLLSDSGFYLCAWRVPGSGNTIYFGEGSWLTVV.

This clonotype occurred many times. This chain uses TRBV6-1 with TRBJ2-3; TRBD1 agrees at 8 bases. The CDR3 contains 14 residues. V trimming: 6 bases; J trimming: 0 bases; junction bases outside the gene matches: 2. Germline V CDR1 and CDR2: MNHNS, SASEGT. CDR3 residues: CASRTGASTDTQYF. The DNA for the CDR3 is TGTGCCAGCAGGACAGGGGCTAGCACAGATACGCAGTATTTT.

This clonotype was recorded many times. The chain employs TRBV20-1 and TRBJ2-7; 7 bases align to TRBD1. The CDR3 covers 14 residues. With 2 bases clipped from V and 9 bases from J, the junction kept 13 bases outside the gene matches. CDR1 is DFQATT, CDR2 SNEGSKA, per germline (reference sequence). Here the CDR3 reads CSARPSQGLGRQYF. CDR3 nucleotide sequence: TGCAGTGCTAGACCATCACAGGGGCTCGGACGGCAGTACTTC.

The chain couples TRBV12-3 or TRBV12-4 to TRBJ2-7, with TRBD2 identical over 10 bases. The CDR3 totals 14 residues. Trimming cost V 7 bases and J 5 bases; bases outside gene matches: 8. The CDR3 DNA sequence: TGTGCCAGCACCGCGCTAGCGGGAGTGGACGAGCAGTACTTC. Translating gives CASTALAGVDEQYF.